This T cell receptor beta chain was recorded in a study of blood T cell repertoires in COVID-19. Study summary: T cells, B-cell-depleted T cells, or PBMCs provided the cDNA or gDNA that served as material.

This CDR3 has 15 amino acids. Trimming cost V 2 bases and J 7 bases; bases outside gene matches: 7. Germline V CDR1 and CDR2: SGHNT, YYREEE (reference sequence). This clone was seen only a few times. Methods used by the authors: Nucleated cell number was recorded as an estimate derived from reference gene primer amplification. The data were produced by immunoSEQ multiplex PCR, yet TCRdb's version contains in-frame clones alone and is incomplete. V, J and clone size derive from that table, while D and trimming were established from the DNA sequence. The sample shows roughly 200,000 clones, approximately 80% of them seen only once.

V is TRBV5-4 and J is TRBJ2-2; TRBD1 aligns across 8 bases. The material sequenced was peripheral blood. This receptor was identified in a human donor in a cohort sampled during active COVID-19. The DNA of the CDR3 is TGTGCCAGCAGCTTACCAGGGGGCGCCGACGGGGAGCTGTTTTTT. Its protein product is CASSLPGGADGELFF.